This TCR beta chain was captured by sequencing in a study of T cell responses to AZD1222 COVID-19 vaccine. Using immunoSEQ multiplex PCR, the repertoire was profiled, and TCRdb retains in-frame clones only, with some absent. The sample includes hundreds of thousands of clones, approximately 94% of them seen just once. There are 14 residues in the CDR3. V lost 5 bases, J lost 5 bases, and 16 bases lay in between. Looked up from germline, CDR1 is KGHSH and CDR2 is LQKENI. The material was peripheral blood, obtained 28 days after the second AZD1222 dose. This TCR derives from an adult who received the AZD1222 COVID-19 vaccine. V usage is TRBV18 and J usage is TRBJ2-7; possibly TRBD2 for D (6 bases). The CDR3 protein is CASSFQVGEDEQYF. DNA of the CDR3: TGTGCCAGCTCATTCCAGGTAGGGGAGGACGAGCAGTACTTC.